The present T cell receptor beta chain was sequenced within a study of blood T cell repertoires in COVID-19. At the level of the study: COVID-19 samples collected from the United States, Italy and Spain covered acute and convalescent phases. PBMCs, B-cell-depleted T cells, or T cells provided the cDNA or gDNA that made up the material.

CDR1 MNHEY and CDR2 SMNVEV come from the germline V gene (reference sequence). The V gene end was trimmed by 0 bases and the J gene end by 8 bases; junction bases not matched to a gene: 4. The CDR3 runs to 15 residues. There are a few counts of this clone. Source study methods: Cell counts per sample came from amplifying reference gene primers. TCRdb keeps only in-frame clones here, not all; method: immunoSEQ multiplex PCR. V, J and clone size were drawn from that table, and D and trimming were deduced from the DNA. The sample consists of 150,000 to 250,000 clones, about 80% of them appearing once. Source material: peripheral blood. The clonotype comes from a human donor with acute or convalescent COVID-19. The donor label of this sample is uncertain. The chain employs TRBV27 and TRBJ1-6; 7 bases match TRBD1. CDR3 amino acids: CASSLSTGFYSPLHF. As DNA, the CDR3 is TGTGCCAGCAGTTTATCGACAGGGTTCTATTCACCCCTCCACTTT.